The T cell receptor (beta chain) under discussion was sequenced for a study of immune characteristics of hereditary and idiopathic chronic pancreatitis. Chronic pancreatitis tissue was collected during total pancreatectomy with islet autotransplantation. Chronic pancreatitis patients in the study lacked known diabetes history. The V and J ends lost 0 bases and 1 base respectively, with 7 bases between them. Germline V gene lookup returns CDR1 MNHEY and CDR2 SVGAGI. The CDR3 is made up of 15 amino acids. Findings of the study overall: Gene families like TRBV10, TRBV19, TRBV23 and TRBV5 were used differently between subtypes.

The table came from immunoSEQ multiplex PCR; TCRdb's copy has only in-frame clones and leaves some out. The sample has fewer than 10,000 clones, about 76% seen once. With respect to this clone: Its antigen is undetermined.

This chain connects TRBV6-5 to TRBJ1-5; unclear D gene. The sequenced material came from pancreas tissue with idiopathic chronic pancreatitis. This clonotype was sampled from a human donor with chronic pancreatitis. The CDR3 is CASSYSLPSNQPQHF. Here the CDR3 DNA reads TGTGCCAGCAGTTACTCGTTACCGAGCAATCAGCCCCAGCATTTT.